This T cell receptor beta chain was captured by sequencing in a study of blood T cell repertoires in COVID-19. Profiled with immunoSEQ multiplex PCR; TCRdb holds only in-frame clones, not every one. The sample yields 300,000 to 400,000 clones, around 87% seen once. Study members were between 18 and 89 years old and lived in 24 US regions. Cohort allocation depended upon clinical history that participants reported. The TCR comes from a young woman with acute COVID-19. The material sequenced was PBMCs or T cells enriched from blood (not recorded which).

In DNA form, the CDR3 reads TGCAGTGCTAGTGGGGGCAGTCTCAATCAGCCCCAGCATTTT. It is translated as CSASGGSLNQPQHF. The chain couples TRBV20-1 to TRBJ1-5; D might be TRBD1 (6 bases). CDR1 is DFQATT, CDR2 SNEGSKA, per germline (reference sequence). This CDR3 is built from 14 residues. Trimming took 3 bases from V and 3 from J, leaving 12 bases between them.